Shown below are 22 T cell receptor beta chains from a single sample sequenced in a study of T-cell reconstitution after alpha-beta-depleted transplantation in children. Preparation of the TCRbeta library used unique molecular identifiers. TCRdb reprocessed the PCR reads with MiXCR, giving one entry per CDR3 protein. Of hundreds of thousands of distinct CDR3 sequences listed, about 15% are singletons. Sequenced here: PBMCs, mostly from graft donor cells, sampled 360 days after TCRalphabeta/CD19-depleted stem cell transplant. Source of these receptors: a male patient between 10 and 17 years old who had a stem cell transplant for acute lymphoblastic leukemia, so the T cells may come from the graft donor.

This clonotype was found a few times. The chain couples TRBV19 to TRBJ2-7; D is uncertain. The CDR3 contains 14 residues. Trimming left V 5 bases short and J 2 bases short, with 13 bases between. Germline lookup yields CDR1 LNHDA and CDR2 SQIVND (reference sequence). The CDR3 DNA reads as TGTGCCAGTAGTGTCATGGGATCTACCTACGAGCAGTACTTC. It codes for CASSVMGSTYEQYF. Full variable domain (rest looked up from reference TRBV19 and TRBJ2-7): DGGITQSPKYLFRKEGQNVTLSCEQNLNHDAMYWYRQDPGQGLRLIYYSQIVNDFQKGDIAEGYSVSREKKESFPLTVTSAQKNPTAFYLCASSVMGSTYEQYFGPGTRLTVT.

This clonotype was picked up a small number of times. This chain links TRBV7-2 with TRBJ2-7; D gene uncertain. CDR1 and CDR2 (germline): SGHTA, FQGNSA. The CDR3 runs to 14 residues. V lost 1 base, J lost 4 bases, and 11 bases lay in between. The CDR3 nucleotides are TGTGCCAGCAGCTTAGGGCGGTTGAAGTACGAGCAGTACTTC. It translates to CASSLGRLKYEQYF. The variable domain in full, completed from reference TRBV7-2 and TRBJ2-7, reads GAGVSQSPSNKVTEKGKDVELRCDPISGHTALYWYRQSLGQGLEFLIYFQGNSAPDKSGLPSDRFSAERTGGSVSTLTIQRTQQEDSAVYLCASSLGRLKYEQYFGPGTRLTVT.

This clonotype was seen a handful of times. The J gene is TRBJ2-1, the V gene TRBV7-9; D possibly corresponds to TRBD1 (6 bases). Trimming left V 2 bases short and J 10 bases short, with 15 bases between. The CDR3 sequence is 14 residues long. In germline, CDR1 is SEHNR, CDR2 FQNEAQ (reference sequence). The CDR3 nucleotides read TGTGCCAGCAGCTTACAATCACAGGGTGGGGAGCAGTTCTTC. It codes for CASSLQSQGGEQFF. The full variable domain, its missing parts supplied by reference TRBV7-9 and TRBJ2-1, is DTGVSQNPRHKITKRGQNVTFRCDPISEHNRLYWYRQTLGQGPEFLTYFQNEAQLEKSRLLSDRFSAERPKGSFSTLEIQRTEQGDSAMYLCASSLQSQGGEQFFGPGTRLTVL.

The chain combines TRBV3-1 with TRBJ2-2, with 11 bases aligning to TRBD2. The trim removed 2 bases at V and 1 base at J, leaving 3 bases unmatched. The CDR3 is made up of 17 amino acids. In germline, CDR1 is LGHDT, CDR2 YNNKEL (reference sequence). CDR3 loop: CASSQLGLAVNTGELFF. CDR3 in DNA: TGTGCCAGCAGCCAACTGGGACTAGCGGTGAACACCGGGGAGCTGTTTTTT.

This clonotype was detected a few times. V gene TRBV15 combines with J gene TRBJ2-1; D perhaps matches TRBD2 (6 bases). V was clipped by 3 bases and J by 0 bases, with 12 bases between them. CDR1 and CDR2 (germline): LNHNV, YYDKDF (reference sequence). The length of the CDR3 is 16 residues. The DNA of the CDR3 is TGTGCCACCAGCAGTCCTACTAGCCCCTCCTACAATGAGCAGTTCTTC. Translating it yields CATSSPTSPSYNEQFF.

This clonotype turned up a few times. The V gene is TRBV29-1, the J gene TRBJ1-2, with D tentatively TRBD1 (5 bases). The CDR3 is 13 amino acids. V was shortened by 4 bases and J by 5 bases, with 14 bases between the two germline ends. From germline, CDR1 is SQVTM and CDR2 ANQGSEA. Written as DNA, the CDR3 is TGCAGCGTTGGGGGCCACAGCCGTTATGGCTACACCTTC. Amino acids: CSVGGHSRYGYTF.

The table lists this clonotype with a few counts. The chain is built from TRBV11-1 and TRBJ2-1, with D perhaps TRBD2 (6 bases). Germline loops: CDR1 SGHAT, CDR2 FQDESV (reference sequence). V lost 3 bases and J 0 bases, leaving 15 bases between the germline ends. The CDR3 loop spans 17 amino acids. CDR3: CASSFGMVAVSYNEQFF. DNA for the CDR3: TGTGCCAGCAGCTTTGGGATGGTAGCGGTCTCCTACAATGAGCAGTTCTTC.

This clonotype came up many times. This chain joins TRBV12-3 or TRBV12-4 and TRBJ2-1, with D possibly TRBD1 on 5 matching bases. Deletions cut 10 bases from V and 9 bases from J, with 22 bases between. The length of the CDR3 is 14 residues. The CDR3 sequence: CATLLGPKTGEQFF. The CDR3 region has the DNA TGTGCCACCCTACTGGGGCCAAAAACGGGTGAGCAGTTCTTC.

The chain links TRBV7-9 to TRBJ2-7; 12 nucleotides align to TRBD2. Germline values: CDR1 SEHNR, CDR2 FQNEAQ (reference sequence). The CDR3 extends over 17 amino acids. V was clipped by 5 bases and J by 5 bases; unmatched bases: 13. CDR3 DNA: TGTGCCAGCAGCCCCCGTCCCGGACTAGCGGGAACTCACGAGCAGTACTTC. This encodes CASSPRPGLAGTHEQYF.

This clonotype was seen at least ten times. This chain joins TRBV6-1 and TRBJ2-1, with 7 bases lining up with TRBD1. Germline V gene data show CDR1 as MNHNS and CDR2 as SASEGT. CDR3 length: 14 residues. J gave up 2 bases and V 5 bases, and 3 bases lay outside the gene matches. The CDR3 here is CASSRQGTYNEQFF. The CDR3 DNA follows: TGTGCCAGCAGTCGACAGGGTACCTACAATGAGCAGTTCTTC.

This clonotype has a handful of counts. V and J are TRBV5-6 and TRBJ2-4; D might be TRBD1 (6 bases). This CDR3 spans 13 amino acids. Per germline, CDR1 SGHDT and CDR2 YYEEEE. Trimming took off 0 bases at V and 12 bases at J, with 13 bases between the two ends. The CDR3 reads CASSLDREARQYF. The CDR3 DNA sequence: TGTGCCAGCAGCTTGGACAGGGAAGCGCGTCAGTACTTC.

This chain uses TRBV7-9 with TRBJ1-4, with D hard to call. V was cut by 8 bases and J by 0 bases, with 13 bases left in between. CDR1 and CDR2 (germline): SEHNR, FQNEAQ (reference sequence). The CDR3 runs to 15 residues. In DNA, the CDR3 is TGTGCCAGCCTACAGAGCCCGGCAACTAATGAAAAACTGTTTTTT. It specifies CASLQSPATNEKLFF.

Only a few counts were recorded for this clonotype. This chain links TRBV5-1 with TRBJ1-6; D is undetermined. V shed 4 bases and J shed 14 bases, with 16 bases lying between them. Looked up from germline, CDR1 is SGHRS and CDR2 is YFSETQ. This CDR3 has 13 amino acids. The CDR3 region is CASSPTDRSTLHF. The CDR3 DNA follows: TGCGCCAGCAGCCCGACGGACCGCTCCACCCTCCACTTT.

This clonotype occurred many times. The J gene is TRBJ2-7, the V gene TRBV7-6; 14 nucleotides line up with TRBD2. The junction had 12 bases not matched to a gene; V was cut back by 5 bases and J by 6 bases. This CDR3 spans 17 amino acids. Germline-derived CDR1 and CDR2 are SGHVS and FNYEAQ. The CDR3 loop reads CASSLRTTSGREGEQYF. The CDR3 nucleotides are TGTGCCAGCAGCCTACGAACGACTAGCGGGAGGGAAGGCGAGCAGTACTTC.

This clonotype has more than one count but fewer than ten. The J gene is TRBJ2-7, the V gene TRBV5-5, with 10 bases matching TRBD2. With V trimmed by 1 base and J by 2 bases, 9 bases remained unmatched. This CDR3 region has 17 residues. Germline V gene sequence: CDR1 SGHKS, CDR2 YYEKEE (reference sequence). CDR3 DNA sequence: TGTGCCAGCAGCTTGTCGCGCCTAGCGGGAGACCCCTACGAGCAGTACTTC. Residues: CASSLSRLAGDPYEQYF.

The sample holds a few counts of this clonotype. The chain recombines TRBV20-1 with TRBJ2-1, with D hard to call. V gave up 3 bases and J gave up 10 bases, with 10 bases separating them. There are 11 residues in the CDR3. Germline V lookup: CDR1 DFQATT, CDR2 SNEGSKA (reference sequence). The CDR3 sequence is CSASSRQEQFF. The CDR3 DNA sequence: TGCAGTGCTAGTTCCCGGCAGGAGCAGTTCTTC.

The V gene is TRBV20-1, the J gene TRBJ1-2; D remains ambiguous. With 3 bases removed from V and 8 bases from J, the gap between germline ends came to 22 bases. CDR3 size: 15 residues. Germline values: CDR1 DFQATT, CDR2 SNEGSKA (reference sequence). The CDR3: CSASAGRPPSGGYTF. The CDR3 DNA reads as TGCAGTGCTAGTGCCGGCAGGCCCCCCTCGGGAGGCTACACCTTC.

This clonotype was seen a handful of times. The V and J genes are TRBV11-1 and TRBJ2-6; the match to TRBD2 covers 8 bases. The CDR3 covers 20 residues. The germline V gene has CDR1 SGHAT and CDR2 FQDESV (reference sequence). The junction had 12 bases not matched to a gene; V was cut back by 2 bases and J by 0 bases. The CDR3 DNA follows: TGTGCCAGCAGCTTACACGGGAGGGCCTTAGGACTCTCTGGGGCCAACGTCCTGACTTTC. This encodes CASSLHGRALGLSGANVLTF.

This chain joins TRBV5-6 and TRBJ1-5; D gene unclear. Germline loops: CDR1 SGHDT, CDR2 YYEEEE. V was shortened by 1 base and J by 4 bases, with 3 bases between the two germline ends. This CDR3 comprises 12 residues. CDR3 in DNA: TGTGCCAGCAGCTTGATGAATCAGCCCCAGCATTTT. As protein: CASSLMNQPQHF. Looking up the rest from reference TRBV5-6 and TRBJ1-5 gives the full variable domain: DAGVTQSPTHLIKTRGQQVTLRCSPKSGHDTVSWYQQALGQGPQFIFQYYEEEERQRGNFPDRFSGHQFPNYSSELNVNALLLGDSALYLCASSLMNQPQHFGDGTRLSIL.

The rearrangement uses TRBV5-1 and TRBJ2-4; 13 bases are a match to TRBD2. Germline V gene data show CDR1 as SGHRS and CDR2 as YFSETQ. The CDR3 totals 19 residues. The junction had 7 bases not matched to a gene; V was cut back by 0 bases and J by 1 base. The CDR3 loop reads CASSLDGLAGVVAKNIQYF. The CDR3 DNA sequence: TGCGCCAGCAGCTTGGATGGACTAGCGGGAGTGGTGGCCAAAAACATTCAGTACTTC.

This clonotype was seen only a few times. This chain joins TRBV6-1 and TRBJ2-5; D tentatively reads TRBD1 or TRBD2 (6 bases each). Germline CDR1 MNHNS, CDR2 SASEGT. The CDR3 totals 14 residues. The V end was cut by 1 base, the J end by 5 bases, with 11 bases between. CDR3 region: CASSEVGGWETQYF. CDR3 coding DNA: TGTGCCAGCAGTGAAGTCGGGGGCTGGGAGACCCAGTACTTC.

This clonotype has more than one count but fewer than ten. The gene calls are TRBV6-5 and TRBJ2-5; D gene unclear. Trimming removed 2 bases from V and 4 bases from J, with 8 bases in between. This CDR3 is 13 amino acids long. Germline V gene sequence: CDR1 MNHEY, CDR2 SVGAGI. The CDR3, as DNA: TGTGCCAGCAGTTACACTGACGTAGAGACCCAGTACTTC. Translating it yields CASSYTDVETQYF.